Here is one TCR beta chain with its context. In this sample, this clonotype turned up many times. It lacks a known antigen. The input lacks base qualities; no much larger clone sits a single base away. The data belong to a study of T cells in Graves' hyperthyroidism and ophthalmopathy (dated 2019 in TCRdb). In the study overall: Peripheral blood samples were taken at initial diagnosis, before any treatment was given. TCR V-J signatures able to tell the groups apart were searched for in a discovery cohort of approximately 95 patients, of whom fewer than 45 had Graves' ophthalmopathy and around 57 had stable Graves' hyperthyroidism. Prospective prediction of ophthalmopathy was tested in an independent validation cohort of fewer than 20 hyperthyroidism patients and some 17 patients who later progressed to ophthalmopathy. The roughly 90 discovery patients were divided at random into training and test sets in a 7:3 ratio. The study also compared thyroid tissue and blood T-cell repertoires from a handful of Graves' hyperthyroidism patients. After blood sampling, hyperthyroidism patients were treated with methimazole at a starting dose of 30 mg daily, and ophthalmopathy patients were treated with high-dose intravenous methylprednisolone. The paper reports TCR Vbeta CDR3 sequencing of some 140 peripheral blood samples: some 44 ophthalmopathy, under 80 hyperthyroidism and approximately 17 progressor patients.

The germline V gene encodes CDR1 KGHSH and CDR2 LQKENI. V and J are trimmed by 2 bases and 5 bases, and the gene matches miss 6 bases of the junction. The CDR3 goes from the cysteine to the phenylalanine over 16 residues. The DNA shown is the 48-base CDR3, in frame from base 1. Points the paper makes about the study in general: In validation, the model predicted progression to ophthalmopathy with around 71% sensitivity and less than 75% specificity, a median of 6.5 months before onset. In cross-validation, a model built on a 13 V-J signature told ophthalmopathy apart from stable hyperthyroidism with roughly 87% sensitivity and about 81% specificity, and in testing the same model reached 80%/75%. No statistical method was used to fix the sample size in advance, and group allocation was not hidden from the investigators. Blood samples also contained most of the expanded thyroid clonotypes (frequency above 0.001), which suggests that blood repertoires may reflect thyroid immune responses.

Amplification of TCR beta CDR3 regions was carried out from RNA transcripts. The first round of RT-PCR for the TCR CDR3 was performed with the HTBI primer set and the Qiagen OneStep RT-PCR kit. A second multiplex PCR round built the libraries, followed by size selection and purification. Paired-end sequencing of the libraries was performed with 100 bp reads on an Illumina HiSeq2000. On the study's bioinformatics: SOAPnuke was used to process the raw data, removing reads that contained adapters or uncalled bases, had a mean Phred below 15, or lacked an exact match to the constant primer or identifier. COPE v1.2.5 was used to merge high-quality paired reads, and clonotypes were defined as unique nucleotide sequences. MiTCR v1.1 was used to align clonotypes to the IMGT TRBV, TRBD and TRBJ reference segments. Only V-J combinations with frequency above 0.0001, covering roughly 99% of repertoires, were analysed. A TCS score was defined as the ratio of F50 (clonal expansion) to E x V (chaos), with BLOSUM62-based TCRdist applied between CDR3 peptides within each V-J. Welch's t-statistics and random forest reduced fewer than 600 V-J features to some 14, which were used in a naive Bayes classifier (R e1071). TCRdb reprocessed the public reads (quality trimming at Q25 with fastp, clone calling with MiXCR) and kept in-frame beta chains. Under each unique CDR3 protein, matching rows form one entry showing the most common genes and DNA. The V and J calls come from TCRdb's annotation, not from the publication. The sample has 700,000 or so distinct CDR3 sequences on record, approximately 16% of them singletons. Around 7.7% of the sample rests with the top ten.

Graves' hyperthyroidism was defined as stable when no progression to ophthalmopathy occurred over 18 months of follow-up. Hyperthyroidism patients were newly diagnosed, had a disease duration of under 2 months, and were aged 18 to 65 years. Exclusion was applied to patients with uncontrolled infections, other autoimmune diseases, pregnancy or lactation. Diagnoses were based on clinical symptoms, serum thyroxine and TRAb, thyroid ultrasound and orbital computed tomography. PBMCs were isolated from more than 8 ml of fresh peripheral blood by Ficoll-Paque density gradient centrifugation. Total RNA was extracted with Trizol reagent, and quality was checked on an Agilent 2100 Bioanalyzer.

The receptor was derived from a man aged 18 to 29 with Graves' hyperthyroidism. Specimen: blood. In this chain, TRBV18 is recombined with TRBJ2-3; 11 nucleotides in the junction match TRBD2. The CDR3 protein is CASSPFSGRAGDTQYF. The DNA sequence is TGTGCCAGCTCACCATTTAGCGGGAGGGCCGGAGATACGCAGTATTTT.